The clone carrying this TCR beta chain was seen a handful of times. The data belong to a study of early T cells in non-severe SARS-CoV-2 infection. TCRdb re-derived calls from the 5' RACE reads in MiXCR, one entry per CDR3 protein. This table holds some 32,000 distinct CDR3 sequences, 3.9% found once. This CDR3 spans 15 amino acids. Trimming removed 1 base at V and 4 bases at J, with 13 bases between. Per germline, CDR1 SGHTA and CDR2 FQGTGA. The sequence came from an adult who was a healthcare worker with PCR-confirmed SARS-CoV-2 infection or an uninfected control (not recorded which). Specimen: whole blood. This chain connects TRBV7-3 to TRBJ2-5; D perhaps matches TRBD1 (5 bases). The CDR3 DNA sequence: TGTGCCAGCAGCTTAAGAGGAAGGGGCGGAGAGACCCAGTACTTC. Encoded protein: CASSLRGRGGETQYF.